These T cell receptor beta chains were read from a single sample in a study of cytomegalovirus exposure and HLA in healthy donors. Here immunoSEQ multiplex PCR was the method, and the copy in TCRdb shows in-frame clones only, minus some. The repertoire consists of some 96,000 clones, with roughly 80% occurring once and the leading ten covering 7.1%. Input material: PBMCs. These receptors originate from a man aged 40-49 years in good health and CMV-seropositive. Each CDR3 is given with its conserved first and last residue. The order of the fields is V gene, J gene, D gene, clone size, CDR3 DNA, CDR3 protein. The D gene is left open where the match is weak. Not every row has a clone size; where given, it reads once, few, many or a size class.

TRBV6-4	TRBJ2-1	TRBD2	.	TGTGCCAGCGCCCCCGAGACTAGCGCATACAATGAGCAGTTCTTC	CASAPETSAYNEQFF
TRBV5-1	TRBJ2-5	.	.	TGCGCCAGCAGCCGGGTCCTAGCCCCCCTAGGGACCCAGTACTTC	CASSRVLAPLGTQYF
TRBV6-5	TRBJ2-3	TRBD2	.	TGTGCCAGCAGTTACTCGGCGGGGGTTTCAGATACGCAGTATTTT	CASSYSAGVSDTQYF
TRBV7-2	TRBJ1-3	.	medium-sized	TGTGCCAGCAGTATAATGTCAGGTGGAAACACCATATATTTT	CASSIMSGGNTIYF
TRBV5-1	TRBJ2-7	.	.	TGCGCCAGCAGCCCCGAGGGGGAGACCTACGAGCAGTACTTC	CASSPEGETYEQYF
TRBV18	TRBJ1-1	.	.	TGTGCCGCTCCTGCCACCGCGGGGGCCAACACTGAAGCTTTCTTT	CAAPATAGANTEAFF
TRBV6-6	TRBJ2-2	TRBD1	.	TGTGCCAGCAGTCGGGACAGGGGAGGTACCGGGGAGCTGTTTTTT	CASSRDRGGTGELFF
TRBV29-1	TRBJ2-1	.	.	TGCAGCGTTGAACTGGGGCCATACAATGAGCAGTTCTTC	CSVELGPYNEQFF
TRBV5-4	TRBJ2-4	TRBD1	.	TGTGCCAGCAGCTTCGGACAGGGGATGGCCAAAAACATTCAGTACTTC	CASSFGQGMAKNIQYF
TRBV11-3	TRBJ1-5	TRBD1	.	TGTGCCAGCAGCCCAAAAGGGGACAGTGTCTATCAGCCCCAGCATTTT	CASSPKGDSVYQPQHF
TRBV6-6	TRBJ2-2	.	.	TGTGCCAGCAGGGGCCAGGCAGGCACCGGGGAGCTGTTTTTT	CASRGQAGTGELFF
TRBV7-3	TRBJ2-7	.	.	TGTGCCAGCTCCCGGGACAACTCCTACGAGCAGTACTTC	CASSRDNSYEQYF
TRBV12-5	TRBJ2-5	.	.	TGTGCTAGTGGTTTGGGCGGTGGCGAGACCCAGTACTTC	CASGLGGGETQYF
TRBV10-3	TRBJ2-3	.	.	TGTGCCATCAGTGTTGGTATCGGGGATACGCAGTATTTT	CAISVGIGDTQYF
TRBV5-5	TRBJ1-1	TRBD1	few	TGTGCCAGCAGCTTGGACAGGGGCACTGAAGCTTTCTTT	CASSLDRGTEAFF
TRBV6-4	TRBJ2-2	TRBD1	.	TGTGCCAGCAGTGGGACAGGGGACACCGGGGAGCTGTTTTTT	CASSGTGDTGELFF
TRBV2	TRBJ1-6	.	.	TGTGCCAGCGCGGGGAGGGTGTATTCACCCCTCCACTTT	CASAGRVYSPLHF
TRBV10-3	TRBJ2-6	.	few	TGTGCCATCAGTGCTGCGGGGATAAGCTCTGGGGCCAACGTCCTGACTTTC	CAISAAGISSGANVLTF
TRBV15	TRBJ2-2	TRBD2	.	TGTGCCACCAGCAGAGTCCTTAAACTAGCGGGGGGGCCCGGGGAGCTGTTTTTT	CATSRVLKLAGGPGELFF
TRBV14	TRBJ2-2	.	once	TGTGCCAGCAGCCAAGAATGGCACCTTACGAACACCGGGGAGCTGTTTTTT	CASSQEWHLTNTGELFF
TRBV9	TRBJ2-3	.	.	TGTGCCAGCAGCGACCCCGGTACCCGGGAACCAGATACGCAGTATTTT	CASSDPGTREPDTQYF
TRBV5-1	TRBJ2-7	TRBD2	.	TGCGCCAGCAGCTCGTATCTAGCGGGAGTAGGTGGCGAGCAGTACTTC	CASSSYLAGVGGEQYF
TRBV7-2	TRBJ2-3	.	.	TGTGCCAGCAGCTTATCACGACTAGGTACGCAGTATTTT	CASSLSRLGTQYF
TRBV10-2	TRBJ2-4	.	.	TGCGCCAGCAGTGAAACGGGATCGACCAAAAACATTCAGTACTTC	CASSETGSTKNIQYF
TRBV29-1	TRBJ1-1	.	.	TGCAGCGTTGTTGTCGGGGGGCAAAGCACTGAAGCTTTCTTT	CSVVVGGQSTEAFF
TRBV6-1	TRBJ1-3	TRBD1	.	TGTGCCAGCAGTGAATTAGAGGGGGCGGCTGGAAACACCATATATTTT	CASSELEGAAGNTIYF
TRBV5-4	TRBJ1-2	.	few	TGTGCCAGCAAGGGACAAGGCTATGGCTACACCTTC	CASKGQGYGYTF
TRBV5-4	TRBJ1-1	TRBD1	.	TGTGCCAGCAGCTTGTGGGGGACAGGGATGAACACTGAAGCTTTCTTT	CASSLWGTGMNTEAFF
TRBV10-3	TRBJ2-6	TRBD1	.	TGTGCCATCAAGGGGACAGGGTCTGGGGCCAACGTCCTGACTTTC	CAIKGTGSGANVLTF
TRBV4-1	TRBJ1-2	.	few	TGCGCCAGCAGCCAAGAAAATGTGGGGGGTTACACCTTC	CASSQENVGGYTF
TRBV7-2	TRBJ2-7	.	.	TGTGCCAGCAGCTTAGCTACGGGACTCCGGGCCTACGAGCAGTACTTC	CASSLATGLRAYEQYF
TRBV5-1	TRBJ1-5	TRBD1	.	TGCGCCAGCAGACAGGGGGCTAATAGCAATCAGCCCCAGCATTTT	CASRQGANSNQPQHF
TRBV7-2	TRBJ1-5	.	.	TGTGCCAGCAGCCCCACGCCGGGGAATCAGCCCCAGCATTTT	CASSPTPGNQPQHF
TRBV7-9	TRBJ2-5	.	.	TGTGCCAGCAGCCCACCGAGGTACGACCAGTACTTC	CASSPPRYDQYF
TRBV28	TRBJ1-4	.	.	TGTGCCAGCAGTTTAGGCAGGGGAAATGAAAAACTGTTTTTT	CASSLGRGNEKLFF
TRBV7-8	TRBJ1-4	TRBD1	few	TGTGCCAGCAGCTTAGATAGGACAGGGGGTGAAAAACTGTTTTTT	CASSLDRTGGEKLFF
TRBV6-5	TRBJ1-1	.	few	TGTGCCAGCAGCTTAGACACCCATAAAGCTTTCTTT	CASSLDTHKAFF
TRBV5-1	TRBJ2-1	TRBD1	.	TGCGCCAGCAGCCACGGACAGGGAGGAGATGAGCAGTTCTTC	CASSHGQGGDEQFF
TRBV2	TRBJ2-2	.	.	TGTGCCAGCCAGCAAAGCGGTACGAACACCGGGGAGCTGTTTTTT	CASQQSGTNTGELFF
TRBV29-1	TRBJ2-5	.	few	TGCAGCGTTGGACACGGACAAGAGACCCAGTACTTC	CSVGHGQETQYF
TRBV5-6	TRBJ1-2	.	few	TGTGCCAGCAGCCCCTCGGTGAGGCAGGGCTACACCTTC	CASSPSVRQGYTF
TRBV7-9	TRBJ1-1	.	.	TGTGCCAGCAGCTCCCGTTATAACACTGAAGCTTTCTTT	CASSSRYNTEAFF
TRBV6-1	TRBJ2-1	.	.	TGTGCCAGCAGTGAATCACGGTACCCGAAGCAGTTCTTC	CASSESRYPKQFF
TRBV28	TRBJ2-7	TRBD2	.	TGTGCCAGCAGTACTAGCGGGGACGAGCAGTACTTC	CASSTSGDEQYF
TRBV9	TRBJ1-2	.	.	TGTGCCAGCAGCCCTAGCATAGGACCATCCCCCGGCTACACCTTC	CASSPSIGPSPGYTF
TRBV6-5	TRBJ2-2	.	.	TGTGCCAGCAGTTACTCTAGCGGCGGGGAGCTGTTTTTT	CASSYSSGGELFF
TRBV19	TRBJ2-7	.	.	TGTGCCAGTAGTGTGGGACTGAATACCTACGAGCAGTACTTC	CASSVGLNTYEQYF
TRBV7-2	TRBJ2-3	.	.	TGTGCCTCCGCTTGGAGGGCGGATACGCAGTATTTT	CASAWRADTQYF
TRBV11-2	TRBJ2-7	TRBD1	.	TGTGCCAGCAGCCCCGGGACAGGGGGCCACGAGCAGTACTTC	CASSPGTGGHEQYF
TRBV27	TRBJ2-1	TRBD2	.	TGTGCCAGCAGGCGGACTAGCGGGTTCTACAATGAGCAGTTCTTC	CASRRTSGFYNEQFF
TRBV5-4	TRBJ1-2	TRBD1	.	TGTGCCAGCAGCTTCACAGGGGGGTATGGCTACACCTTC	CASSFTGGYGYTF
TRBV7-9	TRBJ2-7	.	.	TGTGCCAGCAGCTTAGTCTCTCCCGGGGACGAGCAGTACTTC	CASSLVSPGDEQYF
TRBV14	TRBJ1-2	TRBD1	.	TGTGCCAGCAGCCTTCTTCGTGGACAGGGGGCAGGCTACACCTTC	CASSLLRGQGAGYTF
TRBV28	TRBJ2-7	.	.	TGTGCCAGCAGTGTAGGGACAACACCCAACGAGCAGTACTTC	CASSVGTTPNEQYF
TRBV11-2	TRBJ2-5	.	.	TGTGCCAGCAGCACCGAGAAGACCCAGTACTTC	CASSTEKTQYF
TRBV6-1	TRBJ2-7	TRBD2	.	TGTGCCAGCAGTCGACTAGCGGACCCTACCTACGAGCAGTACTTC	CASSRLADPTYEQYF
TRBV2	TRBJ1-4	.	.	TGTGCCAGCAGTGTAGGGAGATCGGGGGAAAAACTGTTTTTT	CASSVGRSGEKLFF
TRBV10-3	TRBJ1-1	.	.	TGTGCCATCGGCCGGGACTTGAACACTGAAGCTTTCTTT	CAIGRDLNTEAFF
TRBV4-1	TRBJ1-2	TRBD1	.	TGCGCCAGCAGCCAACCAACAGGGGTCTATGGCTACACCTTC	CASSQPTGVYGYTF